Each of the 30 T cell receptor beta chains below was sequenced from the same sample in a study of response to subunit inactivated influenza vaccine. TCRdb analysed the RT-PCR reads with MiXCR anew, one entry per CDR3 protein. The sample records 500,000 to 550,000 distinct CDR3 sequences, 7.6% being singletons. Source: PBMCs from blood, taken less than 30 months after vaccination. The receptors were sampled from a man aged 45-69 years who received an inactivated influenza vaccine.

This clonotype was seen many times. V usage is TRBV4-3 and J usage is TRBJ1-1, with D unclear. The germline CDR1 and CDR2 sequences are LGHNA and YSLEER. The CDR3 has 15 amino acids. V gave up 3 bases and J gave up 0 bases, with 11 bases separating them. CDR3: CASSHQVRMNTEAFF. The CDR3 DNA reads TGCGCCAGCAGCCACCAGGTTCGCATGAACACTGAAGCTTTCTTT.

This clonotype was seen ten or more times. The rearrangement uses TRBV5-1 and TRBJ1-4; 9 positions match TRBD1. Unmatched junction bases numbered 4, after V lost 4 bases and J lost 3 bases. The CDR3 extends over 15 amino acids. Germline CDR1 and CDR2: SGHRS and YFSETQ. Written as DNA, the CDR3 is TGCGCCAGCAGCGAACAGGGGGCGGCTAATGAAAAACTGTTTTTT. As protein: CASSEQGAANEKLFF. The entire variable domain, with the rest obtained from reference TRBV5-1 and TRBJ1-4, is as follows: KAGVTQTPRYLIKTRGQQVTLSCSPISGHRSVSWYQQTPGQGLQFLFEYFSETQRNKGNFPGRFSGRQFSNSRSEMNVSTLELGDSALYLCASSEQGAANEKLFFGSGTQLSVL.

The gene calls are TRBV9 and TRBJ2-1, with D unclear. The length of the CDR3 is 16 residues. Germline V lookup: CDR1 SGDLS, CDR2 YYNGEE. Trimming removed 0 bases from V and 0 bases from J, with 10 bases in between. CDR3 sequence reads: CASSVGVTSSYNEQFF. Written as DNA, the CDR3 is TGTGCCAGCAGCGTAGGAGTGACCAGCTCCTACAATGAGCAGTTCTTC.

This clonotype was observed at least ten times. The rearrangement joins TRBV7-9 to TRBJ1-2, with 9 bases fitting TRBD1. CDR3 length: 16 amino acids. Germline V gives CDR1 SEHNR, CDR2 FQNEAQ (reference sequence). The junction had 12 bases not matched to a gene; V was cut back by 5 bases and J by 5 bases. The CDR3 DNA reads TGTGCCAGCAGCCCGAGGGTAGGACAGGGGATTTATGGCTACACCTTC. Translating it yields CASSPRVGQGIYGYTF.

This chain uses TRBV7-2 with TRBJ2-7; the match to TRBD1 covers 9 bases. Germline lookup yields CDR1 SGHTA and CDR2 FQGNSA. Unmatched junction bases numbered 7, after V lost 3 bases and J lost 7 bases. The CDR3 runs 14 residues. The CDR3 DNA reads TGTGCCAGCAGCTTTCTCGGGACAGGGCAAGAGCAGTACTTC. Translated, it gives CASSFLGTGQEQYF.

The chain is built from TRBV27 and TRBJ1-2, with TRBD1 as a possible D gene (5 bases). Germline CDR1 is MNHEY and CDR2 is SMNVEV (reference sequence). The length of the CDR3 is 16 residues. Trimming took off 6 bases at V and 6 bases at J, with 23 bases between the two ends. CDR3 region: CASSPGGAGGIDGYTF. CDR3 sequence (DNA): TGTGCCAGCAGCCCGGGAGGTGCGGGGGGTATCGATGGCTACACCTTC.

This clonotype showed up many times. The chain employs TRBV21-1 and TRBJ2-1; TRBD2 reflects the table's D call only, with no check against the DNA. TRBV21-1 has pseudogene status. This CDR3 comprises 14 residues. CDR3: CASSRLARYNEQFF. CDR3 nucleotides: TGTGCCAGCAGCAGACTAGCGAGATACAATGAGCAGTTCTTC.

This clonotype was seen many times. The chain uses TRBV5-1 and TRBJ2-1; TRBD2 aligns across 11 bases. CDR1 and CDR2 (germline): SGHRS, YFSETQ. With V trimmed by 0 bases and J by 7 bases, 3 bases remained unmatched. This CDR3 has 15 amino acids. The CDR3 DNA sequence: TGCGCCAGCAGCTTGGGTAGCGGGGGGGCGAATGAGCAGTTCTTC. Protein product: CASSLGSGGANEQFF.

The rearrangement links TRBV7-8 to TRBJ2-1; the match to TRBD2 covers 9 bases. The CDR3 contains 17 residues. J lost 7 bases, V lost 2 bases, and 12 bases had no gene match. The germline CDR1 and CDR2 sequences are SGHVS and FQNEAQ. The CDR3 DNA sequence: TGTGCCAGCAGCTTATTAGTCGAGGGCGGGAGGGATAATGAGCAGTTCTTC. This gives the protein CASSLLVEGGRDNEQFF.

The chain uses TRBV4-3 and TRBJ1-1; unclear D gene. The CDR3 contains 15 residues. V was shortened by 4 bases and J by 0 bases, with 12 bases between the two germline ends. CDR1 and CDR2 (germline): LGHNA, YSLEER. The CDR3 region is CASSPAPPMNTEAFF. The CDR3 bases are TGCGCCAGCAGCCCAGCCCCCCCTATGAACACTGAAGCTTTCTTT.

This clonotype turned up a few times. The rearrangement uses TRBV12-3 or TRBV12-4 and TRBJ2-7; TRBD2 might be the D (7 bases). Trimming stripped 4 bases from V and 7 bases from J, with 17 bases between. This CDR3 is built from 14 residues. CDR3 bases: TGTGCCAGCAGTTCGTACCGGGGAGGGGGGGAGCAGTACTTC. This translates into CASSSYRGGGEQYF.

This clonotype was observed at least ten times. The chain employs TRBV10-3 and TRBJ2-2; 8 bases fit TRBD1. V gave up 0 bases and J gave up 6 bases; unmatched junction bases: 3. CDR1 is ENHRY, CDR2 SYGVKD, per germline. The CDR3 covers 15 residues. CDR3: CAISESQQGAGELFF. The CDR3 DNA is TGTGCCATCAGTGAGTCACAACAGGGGGCCGGGGAGCTGTTTTTT.

This sequence joins TRBV7-9 and TRBJ2-7; weak D call: TRBD1 (6 bases). The CDR3 covers 12 residues. CDR1 is SEHNR and CDR2 is FQNEAQ in the germline V gene (reference sequence). Trimming pared 2 bases from V and 6 bases from J, leaving 8 bases between. DNA for the CDR3: TGTGCCAGCAGCTTACAGGGGTTCGAGCAGTACTTC. Its translation is CASSLQGFEQYF.

This clonotype appeared many times. The J gene is TRBJ1-5, the V gene TRBV7-8; D unresolved. The germline V gene encodes CDR1 SGHVS and CDR2 FQNEAQ. The CDR3 is made up of 13 amino acids. Trimming cost V 4 bases and J 7 bases, with 11 bases left between them. The CDR3 DNA follows: TGTGCCAGCAGCTCGGATACTGTACAGCCCCAGCATTTT. It yields the protein CASSSDTVQPQHF.

The chain employs TRBV21-1 and TRBJ2-2; TRBD1 is taken as the D call from the table, unchecked against the DNA. TRBV21-1 is flagged as a pseudogene. This CDR3 has 16 residues. CDR3 in DNA: TGTGCCAGCAGCAAAGGGCCGGGACCCGAGGCCGGGGAGCTGTTTTTT. This encodes CASSKGPGPEAGELFF.

This clonotype was observed a few times. The chain uses TRBV5-1 and TRBJ1-4; D may be TRBD1 (5 bases). The V gene lost 4 bases and the J gene lost 0 bases, with 13 bases spanning the gap. Germline lookup yields CDR1 SGHRS and CDR2 YFSETQ. The CDR3 is made up of 16 amino acids. The CDR3 loop reads CASSLGLGPTNEKLFF. For the CDR3, the DNA is TGCGCCAGCAGCCTGGGGTTGGGACCAACTAATGAAAAACTGTTTTTT.

This clonotype was observed at least ten times. The gene calls are TRBV3-1 and TRBJ2-5; the match to TRBD2 covers 14 bases. Trimming at V came to 3 bases and at J to 6 bases, leaving 6 bases not matched to a gene. Germline values: CDR1 LGHDT, CDR2 YNNKEL (reference sequence). CDR3 length: 16 amino acids. CDR3 coding DNA: TGTGCCAGCAGCCAGGAGGGACTAGCGGGAGTACAGACCCAGTACTTC. This codes for CASSQEGLAGVQTQYF.

The CDR3 sequence: CASSQMTSGGLSDTQYF. CDR3 in DNA: TGTGCCAGCAGCCAGATGACTAGCGGGGGGTTATCAGATACGCAGTATTTT. The gene calls are TRBV4-2 and TRBJ2-3, with TRBD2 identical over 13 bases. V trimming: 3 bases; J trimming: 4 bases; junction bases outside the gene matches: 7. This CDR3 has 17 amino acids. Germline CDR1 and CDR2: LGHNA and YNFKEQ.

This clonotype has only a few counts. CDR3 nucleotide sequence: TGCGCCAGCAGCTTGGATTCTTCAATCGAGCACACTGAAGCTTTCTTT. As protein: CASSLDSSIEHTEAFF. This chain links TRBV5-1 with TRBJ1-1; no firm D call. Deletions cut 0 bases from V and 3 bases from J, with 15 bases between. This CDR3 region has 16 residues. Germline V lookup: CDR1 SGHRS, CDR2 YFSETQ.

The rearrangement joins TRBV5-5 to TRBJ2-1; no clear D. V lost 2 bases, J lost 10 bases, and 19 bases lay in between. CDR1 is SGHKS, CDR2 YYEKEE, per germline (reference sequence). The CDR3 has 15 residues. The CDR3, as DNA: TGTGCCAGCAGCTTATCTTCGAATTCCCTCCCCGAGCAGTTCTTC. This codes for CASSLSSNSLPEQFF. Full variable domain (outside the CDR3, taken from reference TRBV5-5 and TRBJ2-1): DAGVTQSPTHLIKTRGQQVTLRCSPISGHKSVSWYQQVLGQGPQFIFQYYEKEERGRGNFPDRFSARQFPNYSSELNVNALLLGDSALYLCASSLSSNSLPEQFFGPGTRLTVL.

The table lists this clonotype with many counts. This chain joins TRBV3-1 and TRBJ1-5; 9 bases agree with TRBD1. Per the germline V gene, CDR1 is LGHDT and CDR2 is YNNKEL (reference sequence). Trimming cost V 4 bases and J 6 bases; bases outside gene matches: 4. This CDR3 comprises 14 residues. This CDR3 is CASSPQGARQPQHF. The CDR3 nucleotides are TGTGCCAGCAGCCCACAGGGGGCACGTCAGCCCCAGCATTTT.

As regards this clonotype: Just one base apart from a much larger clone, this may be a read error. V usage is TRBV7-7 and J usage is TRBJ2-5; 7 positions match TRBD2. The CDR3 is 13 amino acids. Germline CDR1 SSHAT, CDR2 FNYEAQ (reference sequence). CDR3 sequence reads: CASGGGVQEAQYF. In DNA form, the CDR3 reads TGTGCCAGCGGTGGGGGGGTTCAAGAGGCCCAGTACTTC.

This clonotype appeared many times. The gene calls are TRBV6-5 and TRBJ2-3; D unclear. Germline CDR1 reads MNHEY; CDR2 reads SVGAGI. The CDR3 is made up of 13 amino acids. V lost 0 bases and J lost 6, with 7 bases in between. The CDR3 sequence is CASSYSIGDTQYF. CDR3 DNA: TGTGCCAGCAGTTACTCGATCGGGGATACGCAGTATTTT.

This clonotype was recorded at least ten times. V and J are TRBV12-3 or TRBV12-4 and TRBJ2-1; weak D call: TRBD2 (6 bases). CDR3 size: 16 residues. The germline V and J ends were trimmed by 3 bases and 8 bases, with 20 bases remaining between them. The CDR3: CASSFGPIRGNDEQFF. The CDR3 bases are TGTGCCAGCAGTTTTGGGCCTATCCGGGGGAACGATGAGCAGTTCTTC.

This clonotype was detected ten times or more. The V and J genes are TRBV7-2 and TRBJ2-3; weak D call: TRBD2 (5 bases). Germline lookup yields CDR1 SGHTA and CDR2 FQGNSA. CDR3 length equals 14 residues. Trimming stripped 5 bases from V and 2 bases from J, with 11 bases between. The CDR3 here is CASSPLAYTDTQYF. Here the CDR3 DNA reads TGTGCCAGCAGCCCTCTAGCCTACACAGATACGCAGTATTTT.

This clonotype was recorded a few times. The J gene is TRBJ2-3, the V gene TRBV12-3 or TRBV12-4, with TRBD2 matching over 7 bases. CDR3 length: 14 residues. V lost 5 bases, J lost 6 bases, and 8 bases stayed unmatched. In DNA, the CDR3 is TGTGCCAGCAGTCGTCGGGAGGCGGGGGATACGCAGTATTTT. It codes for CASSRREAGDTQYF.

This clonotype was recorded many times. The chain links TRBV10-1 to TRBJ2-3; 7 bases match TRBD2. Unmatched junction bases numbered 9, after V lost 4 bases and J lost 2 bases. Germline V CDR1 and CDR2: WNHNN, SYGVQD (reference sequence). CDR3 length equals 16 residues. The DNA for the CDR3 is TGCGCCAGCAGTGTTGCGGCTAGCGGATTCACAGATACGCAGTATTTT. Amino acids: CASSVAASGFTDTQYF.

The J gene is TRBJ2-2, the V gene TRBV4-3; TRBD2 matches at 10 bases. Germline trimming cut 0 bases from V and 2 bases from J; bases unmatched to any gene: 9. Germline assignment: CDR1 LGHNA and CDR2 YSLEER. The CDR3 length is 19 residues. Here the CDR3 reads CASSQDTPLAGVNTGELFF. In DNA, the CDR3 is TGCGCCAGCAGCCAAGATACGCCCCTAGCGGGGGTCAACACCGGGGAGCTGTTTTTT.

This clonotype was recorded a few times. This rearrangement joins TRBV7-9 to TRBJ1-4; possibly TRBD1 for D (5 bases). This CDR3 spans 14 amino acids. Germline V gives CDR1 SEHNR, CDR2 FQNEAQ (reference sequence). With 2 bases removed from V and 3 bases from J, the gap between germline ends came to 7 bases. DNA of the CDR3: TGTGCCAGCAGCTTAAAGGGGTCTAATGAAAAACTGTTTTTT. Its translation is CASSLKGSNEKLFF.

The rearrangement joins TRBV5-1 to TRBJ1-2; the D is unclear. The length of the CDR3 is 14 residues. V lost 8 bases to trimming and J lost 2 bases, with 16 bases between them. Germline values: CDR1 SGHRS, CDR2 YFSETQ. Here the CDR3 reads CASSPPSSNYGYTF. CDR3 DNA: TGCGCCAGTAGCCCGCCAAGTTCCAACTATGGCTACACCTTC.